Described below is a single T cell receptor beta chain sequence and its context. This entry belongs to a study of blood T cell repertoires in COVID-19. Study overall: From the United States, Italy and Spain came samples of acute and convalescent COVID-19. The analysed material was cDNA or gDNA that came from T cells, B-cell-depleted T cells, or PBMCs.

The V gene's germline CDR1 is LNHDA and CDR2 SQIVND (reference sequence). The CDR3 is 15 amino acids. V trimming: 6 bases; J trimming: 6 bases; junction bases outside the gene matches: 7. Clones were read by immunoSEQ multiplex PCR, and TCRdb kept only the in-frame ones, dropping some. The top ten hold under 6.5% of the sample, which has approximately 300,000 clones, approximately 88% seen once. This chain joins TRBV19 and TRBJ2-2, with 10 bases lining up with TRBD1. The TCR comes from a man between 18 and 29 years old who had recovered from COVID-19. What was sequenced was peripheral blood. CDR3 sequence (DNA): TGTGCCAGTAGCACCGGGACAGGGGTGGCCGGGGAGCTGTTTTTT. As protein: CASSTGTGVAGELFF.